The next 8 T cell receptor beta chains were all read from a single sample in a study of T cell responses to AZD1222 COVID-19 vaccine. The data were produced by immunoSEQ multiplex PCR, yet TCRdb's version contains in-frame clones alone and is incomplete. Altogether about 110,000 clones are present, around 87% being singletons, with the ten largest covering roughly 4.5%. The sequenced sample was peripheral blood, obtained 28 days after the second AZD1222 dose. The origin of the receptors is an adult who received the AZD1222 COVID-19 vaccine.

The DNA of the CDR3 is TGTGCCAGCAGCGTAGGTGGGGGCCCCACAGATACGCAGTATTTT. Translating gives CASSVGGGPTDTQYF. V and J are TRBV9 and TRBJ2-3, with D tentatively TRBD1 (6 bases). Trimming took off 0 bases at V and 2 bases at J, with 10 bases between the two ends. Germline V gives CDR1 SGDLS, CDR2 YYNGEE. There are 15 residues in the CDR3.

The DNA of the CDR3 is TGTGCCATCAGCCCAGGAGGGGGGACTCACCCACTAGCTAATGAAAAACTGTTTTTT. This encodes CAISPGGGTHPLANEKLFF. This sequence joins TRBV10-3 and TRBJ1-4; possibly TRBD1 for D (6 bases). Germline V lookup: CDR1 ENHRY, CDR2 SYGVKD. Deletions cut 6 bases from V and 3 bases from J, with 26 bases between. The CDR3 spans 19 residues.

V is TRBV7-2 and J is TRBJ1-2; D perhaps matches TRBD1 (5 bases). V gave up 3 bases and J gave up 5 bases, with 13 bases separating them. The CDR3 extends over 14 amino acids. Germline CDR1 reads SGHTA; CDR2 reads FQGNSA. CDR3 residues: CASSFPGRTYGYTF. In DNA, the CDR3 is TGTGCCAGCAGCTTCCCGGGACGGACTTATGGCTACACCTTC.

The chain has TRBV6-6 and TRBJ2-5; D tentatively reads TRBD1 or TRBD2 (5 bases each). V dropped 0 bases and J dropped 7 bases, with 18 bases sitting between them. This CDR3 contains 16 residues. Germline-derived CDR1 and CDR2 are MNHNY and SVGAGI (reference sequence). CDR3 coding DNA: TGTGCCAGCAGTTACTCTGTCAGGGAGAAGCGAGGGACCCAGTACTTC. It specifies CASSYSVREKRGTQYF.

The chain joins TRBV3-1 (or the pseudogene TRBV3-2) to TRBJ2-3; a possible D gene is TRBD1 (5 bases). The V and J ends lost 3 bases and 11 bases respectively, with 15 bases between them. The CDR3 runs 13 residues. Germline CDR1 and CDR2: LGHDT and YNNKEL (reference sequence). The CDR3 is CASSQTPTVMQYF. The CDR3 nucleotides read TGTGCCAGCAGCCAGACCCCGACAGTTATGCAGTATTTT.

The CDR3 here is CASSQVLGTGSGANVLTF. CDR3 nucleotide sequence: TGCGCCAGCAGCCAAGTCTTGGGGACAGGGTCTGGGGCCAACGTCCTGACTTTC. V usage is TRBV4-3 and J usage is TRBJ2-6; 9 bases are a match to TRBD1. Germline-derived CDR1 and CDR2 are LGHNA and YSLEER. The V segment lost 1 base and the J segment 1 base; nucleotides outside the gene matches: 5. CDR3 length: 18 residues.

The rearrangement joins TRBV5-1 to TRBJ2-7, with D possibly TRBD2 on 6 matching bases. The germline gives CDR1 SGHRS, CDR2 YFSETQ. The CDR3 has 15 residues. V shed 0 bases and J shed 1 base, with 11 bases lying between them. CDR3 residues: CASSLDRTISYEQYF. The CDR3 coding sequence is TGCGCCAGCAGCTTGGACAGGACTATTTCCTACGAGCAGTACTTC.

This chain uses TRBV6-1 with TRBJ1-2, with 7 bases aligning to TRBD1. V trimming: 2 bases; J trimming: 10 bases; junction bases outside the gene matches: 4. The CDR3 consists of 12 residues. The V gene's germline CDR1 is MNHNS and CDR2 SASEGT. The CDR3 sequence is CASSELQGNYTF. DNA of the CDR3: TGTGCCAGCAGTGAATTACAGGGGAACTACACCTTC.